These 30 T cell receptor beta chains share one sample of origin, sequenced in a study of beta chain features in type 1 diabetes. Study observations and caveats: Shortening that was moderate but significant affected the TCRB CDR3s of Type 1 diabetes patients in all four CD4+ subsets.

These receptors are not linked to any known antigen. Investigators reverse transcribed all isolated RNA, so they sequenced expressed TCRB transcripts. The repertoire was sequenced with immunoSEQ multiplex PCR; TCRdb's copy has only in-frame clones and lacks some. Here the sample spans 250,000 to 350,000 clones, more than 13% being singletons. Sequencing input: naive CD4+ T cells from blood. These receptors all come from a man between 25 and 39 years old with type 1 diabetes.

The chain recombines TRBV7-9 with TRBJ2-5; maybe TRBD2 (5 bases). Germline loops: CDR1 SEHNR, CDR2 FQNEAQ (reference sequence). The V end was cut by 1 base, the J end by 6 bases, with 12 bases between. The CDR3 runs 14 residues. CDR3 protein: CASSLELSGKTQYF. In DNA, the CDR3 is TGTGCCAGCAGCTTAGAACTATCCGGGAAGACCCAGTACTTC. Using reference TRBV7-9 and TRBJ2-5 for the parts outside the CDR3, the full variable domain is DTGVSQNPRHKITKRGQNVTFRCDPISEHNRLYWYRQTLGQGPEFLTYFQNEAQLEKSRLLSDRFSAERPKGSFSTLEIQRTEQGDSAMYLCASSLELSGKTQYFGPGTRLLVL.

V gene TRBV30 combines with J gene TRBJ2-3, with 10 bases aligning to TRBD2. This CDR3 is 14 amino acids long. Looked up from germline, CDR1 is GTSNPN and CDR2 is SVGIG (reference sequence). The J segment lost 2 bases and the V segment lost 7 bases, leaving 6 bases of the junction unmatched. DNA of the CDR3: TGTGCCTCCCGACTAGCGGGCCTCACAGATACGCAGTATTTT. Translation gives CASRLAGLTDTQYF.

In its sample, this clone was seen a few times. V usage is TRBV28 and J usage is TRBJ2-2, with TRBD2 matching 14 bases. The CDR3 totals 15 residues. V dropped 6 bases and J dropped 5; count of bases not matched to a gene: 2. Germline CDR1 and CDR2: MDHEN and SYDVKM. For the CDR3, the DNA is TGTGCCAGCAGCCGACTAGCGGGAGGGACCGGGGAGCTGTTTTTT. Translating it yields CASSRLAGGTGELFF.

The chain combines TRBV27 with TRBJ1-5; 8 nucleotides agree with TRBD1. Germline values: CDR1 MNHEY, CDR2 SMNVEV (reference sequence). Germline trimming cut 6 bases from V and 5 bases from J; bases unmatched to any gene: 6. The CDR3 extends over 14 amino acids. CDR3 coding DNA: TGTGCCAGCAGATTAACAGGGGGAGATCAGCCCCAGCATTTT. The encoded protein is CASRLTGGDQPQHF.

The chain carries TRBV7-2 and TRBJ2-1, with 11 bases fitting TRBD2. V gave up 1 base and J gave up 5 bases; unmatched junction bases: 4. This CDR3 has 16 amino acids. Germline V gene sequence: CDR1 SGHTA, CDR2 FQGNSA. The CDR3 DNA reads as TGTGCCAGCAGCTTAGGGGGGACTAGCGGACACAATGAGCAGTTCTTC. It translates to CASSLGGTSGHNEQFF.

This sequence joins TRBV11-2 and TRBJ1-2; no clear D gene. With 4 bases removed from V and 0 bases from J, the gap between germline ends came to 3 bases. CDR3 length: 12 amino acids. In germline, CDR1 is SGHAT, CDR2 FQNNGV. The CDR3 DNA sequence: TGTGCCAGCAGCTCATCTAACTATGGCTACACCTTC. This sequence encodes CASSSSNYGYTF.

This clone was counted a few times. This chain joins TRBV30 and TRBJ2-5; D is ambiguous. V lost 1 base and J lost 5, with 8 bases in between. The CDR3 covers 12 residues. Germline V gene data show CDR1 as GTSNPN and CDR2 as SVGIG (reference sequence). As DNA, the CDR3 is TGTGCCTGGAGTGCTAACGGGGAGACCCAGTACTTC. Its translation is CAWSANGETQYF.

This clone occurred a few times. This chain uses TRBV28 with TRBJ1-2, with D unclear. Per the germline V gene, CDR1 is MDHEN and CDR2 is SYDVKM. The V gene lost 6 bases and the J gene lost 9 bases, with 17 bases spanning the gap. The CDR3 consists of 13 residues. CDR3 amino acids: CASSVPVQDRYTF. In DNA, the CDR3 is TGTGCCAGCAGCGTACCTGTGCAGGATCGCTACACCTTC.

The rearrangement links TRBV18 to TRBJ1-4; D is undetermined. CDR1 and CDR2 from the germline V gene are KGHSH and LQKENI. The CDR3 is 14 residues long. Deletions cut 0 bases from V and 6 bases from J, with 8 bases between. CDR3: CASSPPGADEKLFF. For the CDR3, the DNA is TGTGCCAGCTCACCACCGGGAGCGGATGAAAAACTGTTTTTT. Complete variable domain (other parts from reference TRBV18 and TRBJ1-4): NAGVMQNPRHLVRRRGQEARLRCSPMKGHSHVYWYRQLPEEGLKFMVYLQKENIIDESGMPKERFSAEFPKEGPSILRIQQVVRGDSAAYFCASSPPGADEKLFFGSGTQLSVL.

The chain recombines TRBV4-3 with TRBJ2-1, with D maybe TRBD2 (5 bases). Trimming stripped 6 bases from V and 2 bases from J, with 14 bases between. This CDR3 has 15 residues. The germline V gene has CDR1 LGHNA and CDR2 YSLEER. CDR3: CASSPRWETYNEQFF. The CDR3 DNA is TGCGCCAGCAGTCCGAGGTGGGAGACCTACAATGAGCAGTTCTTC.

This chain joins TRBV9 and TRBJ2-2; 7 bases are a match to TRBD1. J lost 0 bases, V lost 5 bases, and 7 bases had no gene match. This CDR3 region has 16 residues. CDR1 is SGDLS, CDR2 YYNGEE, per germline. CDR3 DNA sequence: TGTGCCAGCAGTGCCTCCGGGACAGCGAACACCGGGGAGCTGTTTTTT. This gives the protein CASSASGTANTGELFF.

In this sample, this clone turned up a few times. CDR3 DNA sequence: TGTGCCACCAGCAGAGATCGGACAGACGAGCAGTACTTC. Its protein product is CATSRDRTDEQYF. The chain recombines TRBV15 with TRBJ2-7; tentative D call: TRBD1 (6 bases). Germline V gives CDR1 LNHNV, CDR2 YYDKDF (reference sequence). Trimming stripped 0 bases from V and 5 bases from J, with 8 bases between. CDR3 length: 13 residues.

The chain is built from TRBV7-2 and TRBJ1-4; D uncertain. CDR3 length equals 13 residues. The V gene lost 2 bases and the J gene lost 12 bases, with 13 bases spanning the gap. Germline V gives CDR1 SGHTA, CDR2 FQGNSA. The DNA of the CDR3 is TGTGCCAGCAGCTTATCCCCAAAGGGAGAACTGTTTTTT. This encodes CASSLSPKGELFF.

The chain is built from TRBV19 and TRBJ2-7, with 7 bases identical to TRBD1. J lost 0 bases, V lost 4 bases, and 3 bases had no gene match. This CDR3 is 14 amino acids long. In germline, CDR1 is LNHDA, CDR2 SQIVND (reference sequence). The CDR3 here is CASSRGTDSYEQYF. CDR3 DNA: TGTGCCAGTAGTAGGGGGACAGACTCCTACGAGCAGTACTTC.

The gene calls are TRBV25-1 and TRBJ2-3, with TRBD2 identical over 7 bases. From germline, CDR1 is MGHDK and CDR2 SYGVNS. J lost 4 bases, V lost 3 bases, and 1 base had no gene match. This CDR3 has 13 amino acids. CDR3 sequence: CASSEGGPDTQYF. The CDR3 DNA sequence: TGTGCCAGCAGTGAGGGAGGGCCAGATACGCAGTATTTT.

J is TRBJ2-7 and V is TRBV6-5; 9 positions agree with TRBD1. V trimming: 0 bases; J trimming: 5 bases; junction bases outside the gene matches: 5. The CDR3 spans 15 residues. The germline gives CDR1 MNHEY, CDR2 SVGAGI. As DNA, the CDR3 is TGTGCCAGCAGTTACTCGGGACAGGGAGACCACGAGCAGTACTTC. Translating it yields CASSYSGQGDHEQYF.

A few counts support this clone. The chain is built from TRBV7-6 and TRBJ2-1; 9 bases line up with TRBD1. In germline, CDR1 is SGHVS, CDR2 FNYEAQ. This CDR3 has 15 amino acids. The ends lost 4 bases at V and 7 bases at J; junction bases unmatched: 8. CDR3: CASSSHRGRVNEQFF. The CDR3 DNA follows: TGTGCCAGCAGCTCTCACAGGGGGCGCGTGAATGAGCAGTTCTTC.

This clone was detected a few times. The rearrangement links TRBV11-2 to TRBJ2-4; D remains ambiguous. This CDR3 comprises 16 residues. The germline CDR1 and CDR2 sequences are SGHAT and FQNNGV. V dropped 5 bases and J dropped 0 bases, with 14 bases sitting between them. The CDR3 nucleotides read TGTGCCAGCAGCCCCCCTCCGTCTCTAGCCAAAAACATTCAGTACTTC. Amino acids: CASSPPPSLAKNIQYF.

This clone was recorded a few times. The V call is TRBV6-5, the J call TRBJ2-3; D is unresolved. The V gene's germline CDR1 is MNHEY and CDR2 SVGAGI. The CDR3 is made up of 11 amino acids. The V end lost 4 bases, the J end lost 6 bases, and 5 bases lay between the germline ends. CDR3 nucleotide sequence: TGTGCCAGCAGTTCCGCGGATACGCAGTATTTT. This codes for CASSSADTQYF.

This clone was recorded a few times. The chain recombines TRBV7-2 with TRBJ2-1, with D possibly TRBD2 on 6 matching bases. Trimming shortened V by 5 bases and J by 1 base, and 9 bases separated the two germline ends. Germline assignment: CDR1 SGHTA and CDR2 FQGNSA. The CDR3 is 14 amino acids. The CDR3 spells CASSRDSSYNEQFF. CDR3 coding DNA: TGTGCCAGCAGCAGGGACTCTTCCTACAATGAGCAGTTCTTC.

A few counts support this clone. The J gene is TRBJ2-1, the V gene TRBV7-9; 7 nucleotides line up with TRBD1. In germline, CDR1 is SEHNR, CDR2 FQNEAQ (reference sequence). The CDR3 has 15 residues. V shed 5 bases, J shed 3 bases, and the junction held 7 bases outside the gene matches. The chain's CDR3 is CASSRRQGGYNEQFF. CDR3 bases: TGTGCCAGCAGCCGAAGACAGGGTGGCTACAATGAGCAGTTCTTC.

This clone was counted a few times. J is TRBJ2-1 and V is TRBV5-1; 11 nucleotides match TRBD2. From germline, CDR1 is SGHRS and CDR2 YFSETQ. The CDR3 spans 15 residues. The ends lost 4 bases at V and 12 bases at J; junction bases unmatched: 12. In nucleotides, the CDR3 is TGCGCCAGCAGCAGGGGACTAGCGGAGGAGAGCGGGCAGTTCTTC. Translating gives CASSRGLAEESGQFF.

This clone was observed a few times. The CDR3 sequence is CSAKTGATGNQPQHF. CDR3 coding DNA: TGCAGCGCAAAGACAGGGGCCACTGGCAATCAGCCCCAGCATTTT. The chain is built from TRBV29-1 and TRBJ1-5; 8 nucleotides match TRBD1. Germline CDR1 reads SQVTM; CDR2 reads ANQGSEA. Losses at the gene ends were 7 bases for V and 2 bases for J; bases not matched to a gene: 10. This CDR3 region has 15 residues.

This clone was observed a handful of times. The chain couples TRBV5-1 to TRBJ1-5; no firm D call. The germline V gene has CDR1 SGHRS and CDR2 YFSETQ. Between the trimmed V and J ends, which lost 0 bases and 4 bases, there was a span of 5 bases. The CDR3 length is 13 residues. Here the CDR3 reads CASSLEQNQPQHF. The CDR3 bases are TGCGCCAGCAGCTTGGAACAGAATCAGCCCCAGCATTTT.

The CDR3 DNA is TGTGCCTGGGGCAGCTACGAGCAGTACTTC. This gives the protein CAWGSYEQYF. This chain uses TRBV30 with TRBJ2-7; D gene uncertain. CDR1 is GTSNPN, CDR2 SVGIG, per germline (reference sequence). This CDR3 has 10 amino acids. V was clipped by 5 bases and J by 3 bases, with 5 bases between them. The whole variable domain, filled in from reference TRBV30 and TRBJ2-7, reads SQTIHQWPATLVQPVGSPLSLECTVEGTSNPNLYWYRQAAGRGLQLLFYSVGIGQISSEVPQNLSASRPQDRQFILSSKKLLLSDSGFYLCAWGSYEQYFGPGTRLTVT.

This clone was recorded a few times. The chain carries TRBV30 and TRBJ1-1; the D is unclear. V lost 4 bases, J lost 0 bases, and 9 bases lay in between. This CDR3 contains 13 residues. The germline V gene has CDR1 GTSNPN and CDR2 SVGIG (reference sequence). The CDR3 is CAWTFNMNTEAFF. The DNA for the CDR3 is TGTGCCTGGACTTTCAACATGAACACTGAAGCTTTCTTT.

In this sample, this clone turned up a few times. This chain joins TRBV18 and TRBJ2-6; D is unclear. Germline V gene sequence: CDR1 KGHSH, CDR2 LQKENI. V was pared by 0 bases and J by 0 bases, with 9 bases between. The CDR3 covers 17 residues. Here the CDR3 reads CASSPPGRSSGANVLTF. CDR3 DNA sequence: TGTGCCAGCTCACCACCGGGCAGATCCTCTGGGGCCAACGTCCTGACTTTC.

As regards this clone: The sample contains more than one DNA sequence encoding this CDR3. The chain has TRBV6-5 and TRBJ1-1; possibly TRBD1 for D (6 bases). Trimming took 7 bases from V and 1 from J, leaving 10 bases between them. In germline, CDR1 is MNHEY, CDR2 SVGAGI. This CDR3 comprises 13 residues. The CDR3 nucleotides read TGTGCCAGCATCCCCAGGGGGAACACTGAAGCTTTCTTT. This codes for CASIPRGNTEAFF.

This clone showed up just a few times. Compared with germline, one end of the junction differs, possibly owing to a read error. This rearrangement joins TRBV28 to TRBJ2-7; TRBD2 aligns across 7 bases. Germline CDR1 reads MDHEN; CDR2 reads SYDVKM. CDR3 length: 13 residues. The CDR3 DNA is TGTGCCAGCAGTTTTCGTGGACGCGGGAGAGCGGAGTTC. Protein sequence: CASSFRGRGRAEF. Full variable domain (outside the CDR3, taken from reference TRBV28 and TRBJ2-7): DVKVTQSSRYLVKRTGEKVFLECVQDMDHENMFWYRQDPGLGLRLIYFSYDVKMKEKGDIPEGYSVSREKKERFSLILESASTNQTSMYLCASSFRGRGRAEFGPGTRLTVT.

This clone was detected only a few times. This chain connects TRBV9 to TRBJ2-7, with 12 bases fitting TRBD2. The CDR3 runs to 14 residues. The V segment lost 2 bases and the J segment 5 bases; nucleotides outside the gene matches: 2. Germline V gene data show CDR1 as SGDLS and CDR2 as YYNGEE. The DNA of the CDR3 is TGTGCCAGCAGCGTTCGACTAGCGGGGGACGAGCAGTACTTC. It encodes CASSVRLAGDEQYF.